This TCR beta chain was captured by sequencing in a study of cytomegalovirus exposure and HLA in healthy donors. Whole-study results and caveats: Earlier analysis looked at TCR beta V segments, and most were productive about 90% or about 30% of the time. Sequence variants that were highly shared formed a cluster that was likely a sequencing artifact. As a later analysis showed, several of the most significant clusters appeared to be linked to common viral pathogens.

Both 60 Vbeta primers and 13 Jbeta primers went into the PCR. The protocol was immunoSEQ multiplex PCR, while the TCRdb copy is restricted to in-frame clones and leaves out a portion. In the table there are about 140,000 clones, 82% of which are singletons. There are 11 residues in the CDR3. From germline, CDR1 is SGHRS and CDR2 YFSETQ. V was pared by 3 bases and J by 3 bases, with 2 bases between. Regarding donors, all were healthy bone marrow donors. For this clone: Antigen specificity is unknown.

This sequence originates from a man aged 18 to 35 in good health and CMV-seropositive. The chain combines TRBV5-1 with TRBJ2-3, with D hard to call. The sequencing input was PBMCs. This chain's CDR3 is CASSSTDTQYF. CDR3 DNA: TGCGCCAGCAGCTCTACAGATACGCAGTATTTT.